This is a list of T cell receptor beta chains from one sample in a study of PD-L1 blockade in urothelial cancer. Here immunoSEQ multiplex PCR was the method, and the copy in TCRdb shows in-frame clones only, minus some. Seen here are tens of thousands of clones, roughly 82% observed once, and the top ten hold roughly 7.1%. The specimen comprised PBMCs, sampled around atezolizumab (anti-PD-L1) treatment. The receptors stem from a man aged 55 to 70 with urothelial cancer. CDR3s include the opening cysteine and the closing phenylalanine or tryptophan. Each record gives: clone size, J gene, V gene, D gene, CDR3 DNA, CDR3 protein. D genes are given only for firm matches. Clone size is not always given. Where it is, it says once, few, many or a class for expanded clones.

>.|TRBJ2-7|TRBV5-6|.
TGTGCCAGCAGCTTGGTAGGGAGCTCCTACGAGCAGTACTTC
CASSLVGSSYEQYF
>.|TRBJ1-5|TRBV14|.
TGTGCCATCGGTGGACAGAACAATCAGCCCCAGCATTTT
CAIGGQNNQPQHF
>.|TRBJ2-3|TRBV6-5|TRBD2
TGTGCCAGCAGTGTAGCGGGGGGGCCAGATACGCAGTATTTT
CASSVAGGPDTQYF
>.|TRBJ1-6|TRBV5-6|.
TGTGCCAGCAGCTCCGATTCACCCCTCCACTTT
CASSSDSPLHF
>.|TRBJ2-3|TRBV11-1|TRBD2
TGTGCCAGCAGCGGCCTAGCGGGGGGGGATACGCAGTATTTT
CASSGLAGGDTQYF
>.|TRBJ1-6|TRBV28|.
TGTGCCAGCAGTTCCCCGAGCTCCTATAATTCACCCCTCCACTTT
CASSSPSSYNSPLHF
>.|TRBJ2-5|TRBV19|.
TGTGCCAGTAGTCCGCTAGAGGAAGAGACCCAGTACTTC
CASSPLEEETQYF
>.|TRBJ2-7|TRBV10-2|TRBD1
TGCGCCAGCAGATCACAGGGGGACACCTACGAGCAGTACTTC
CASRSQGDTYEQYF
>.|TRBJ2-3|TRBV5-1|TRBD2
TGCGCCAGCCTTAGGACTAGCGGTAGCACAGATACGCAGTATTTT
CASLRTSGSTDTQYF
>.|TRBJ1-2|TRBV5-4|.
TGTGCCAGCAGCCCCCGGATTCGGGGGGGAAATCTCGGTGGCTACACCTTC
CASSPRIRGGNLGGYTF
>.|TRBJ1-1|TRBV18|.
TGTGCCAGCTCACCACTGGAGATGCTGAACACTGAAGCTTTCTTT
CASSPLEMLNTEAFF
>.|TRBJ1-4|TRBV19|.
TGTGCCAGTACGGGAGGCCCTGCAACTAATGAAAAACTGTTTTTT
CASTGGPATNEKLFF
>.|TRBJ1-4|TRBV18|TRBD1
TGTGCCAGCTCAGAACAGGGGGCTAATGAAAAACTGTTTTTT
CASSEQGANEKLFF
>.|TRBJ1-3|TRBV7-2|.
TGTGCCAGCAGCTTAGCGCTCCGGGGTGGAAACACCATATATTTT
CASSLALRGGNTIYF
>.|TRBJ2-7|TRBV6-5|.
TGTGCCAGCAGTCTCGGCCCTCAACGAGGTGCGTACTTC
CASSLGPQRGAYF
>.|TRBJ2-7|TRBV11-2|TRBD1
TGTGCCAGCAGTTGGGGGACAGGGGGCTACGAGCAGTACTTC
CASSWGTGGYEQYF
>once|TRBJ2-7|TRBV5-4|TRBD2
TGTGCCAGCAGCCGTGGGGCCCCCAGACTAGCAGGAGGCGAGCAGTACTTC
CASSRGAPRLAGGEQYF
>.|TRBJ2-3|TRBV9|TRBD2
TGTGCCAGCAGCGTAGAGTCTGGCGGGGGGGCCACAGATACGCAGTATTTT
CASSVESGGGATDTQYF
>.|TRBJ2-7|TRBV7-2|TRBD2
TGTGCCAGCAGCTTGCATAGCGGGGGGGCCTACGAGCAGTACTTC
CASSLHSGGAYEQYF
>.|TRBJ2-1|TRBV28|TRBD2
TGTGCCAGTACCTATAGCGGGGGGTCTCTACAGTTCTTC
CASTYSGGSLQFF
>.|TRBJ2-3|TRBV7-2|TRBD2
TGTGCCAGCACCTCTGGAGCGGGGTTCCGGGATACGCAGTATTTT
CASTSGAGFRDTQYF
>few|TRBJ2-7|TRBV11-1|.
TGTGCCAGCAGCTTAGAACCGACTGCCTACGAGCAGTACTTC
CASSLEPTAYEQYF
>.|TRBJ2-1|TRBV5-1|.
TGCGCCAGCAGCTTTGGCCAGGGGGGTGATGGTGAGCAGTTCTTC
CASSFGQGGDGEQFF
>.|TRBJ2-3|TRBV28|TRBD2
TGTGCCAGCAGTCCCGGGGGGGCGAGAGATACGCAGTATTTT
CASSPGGARDTQYF
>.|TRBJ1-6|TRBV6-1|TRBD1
TGTGCCAGCAGTGAAGTGTACGTCGGACAGGGTGGTTCACCCCTCCACTTT
CASSEVYVGQGGSPLHF
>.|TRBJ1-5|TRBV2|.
TGTGCCAGCAGTGTCGAGGGTACTTCAATGGATTATAGCAATCAGCCCCAGCATTTT
CASSVEGTSMDYSNQPQHF
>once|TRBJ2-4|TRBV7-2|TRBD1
TGTGCCAGCAGCCGCGGGACAGGGGTAAAAGGGGACATTCAGTACTTC
CASSRGTGVKGDIQYF
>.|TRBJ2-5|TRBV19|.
TGTGCCAGTAGTACCCAGTCAGGGGTCGGCGGAGAGACCCAGTACTTC
CASSTQSGVGGETQYF
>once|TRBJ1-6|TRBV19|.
TGTGCCAGTAGTATCCAGGGGAGGGCTTCACCCCTCCACTTT
CASSIQGRASPLHF
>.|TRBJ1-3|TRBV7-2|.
TGTGCCAGCAGCCAAGGACAGCGGCTCGGAAACACCATATATTTT
CASSQGQRLGNTIYF
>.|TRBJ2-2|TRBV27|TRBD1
TGTGCCAGCAGTGGACAGGGCGGTACCGGGGAGCTGTTTTTT
CASSGQGGTGELFF
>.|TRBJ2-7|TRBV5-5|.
TGTGCCAGCAGCTTGGGAGTGGGAGGCTCCTACGAGCAGTACTTC
CASSLGVGGSYEQYF
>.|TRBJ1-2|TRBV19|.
TGTGCCAGTAGTATAAGAGGTCAGGGCGGCTATGGCTACACCTTC
CASSIRGQGGYGYTF
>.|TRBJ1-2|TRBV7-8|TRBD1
TGTGCCAGCAGCTTAGGGCCCAGGGGGCGAGGCTACACCTTC
CASSLGPRGRGYTF
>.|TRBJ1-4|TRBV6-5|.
TGTGCCAGCAGGAGAAGAGGAACTAATGAAAAACTGTTTTTT
CASRRRGTNEKLFF
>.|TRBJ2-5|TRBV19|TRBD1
TGTGCCAGTAGCGGGACAGGACCTCAAGAGACCCAGTACTTC
CASSGTGPQETQYF
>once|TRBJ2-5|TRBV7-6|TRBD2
TGTGCCAGCAGCTTCGGGGGGCAAGAGACCCAGTACTTC
CASSFGGQETQYF
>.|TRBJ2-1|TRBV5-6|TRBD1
TGTGCCAGCAGGGGGGACAGGGGAACCTACAATGAGCAGTTCTTC
CASRGDRGTYNEQFF
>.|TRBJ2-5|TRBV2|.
TGTGCCAGCAAAGCAAAGGAGACCCAGTACTTC
CASKAKETQYF
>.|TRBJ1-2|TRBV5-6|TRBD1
TGTGCCAGCAGCTCCACAGGGGCTGAGGTCTATGGCTACACCTTC
CASSSTGAEVYGYTF
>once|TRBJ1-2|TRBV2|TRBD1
TGTGCCAGCAGTGAAGGACAGGGAACACGCTACACCTTC
CASSEGQGTRYTF
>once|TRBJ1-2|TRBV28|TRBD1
TGTGCCAGCAGGCCCCGGGACAGGGGCGGTGAGGGCTACACCTTC
CASRPRDRGGEGYTF
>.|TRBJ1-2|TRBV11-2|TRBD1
TGTGCCAGCAGCGACCGGGACAGGGTCCTAGTCTATGGCTACACCTTC
CASSDRDRVLVYGYTF
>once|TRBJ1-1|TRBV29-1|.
TGCAGCGTTGCCCGACAGAACACTGAAGCTTTCTTT
CSVARQNTEAFF
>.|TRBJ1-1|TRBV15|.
TGTGCCACCAGCAGACCTATGGGGGGAATGGACACTGAAGCTTTCTTT
CATSRPMGGMDTEAFF
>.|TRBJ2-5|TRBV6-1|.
TGTGCCAGCAGTTCCCAGAGGGAGGTTGAGACCCAGTACTTC
CASSSQREVETQYF
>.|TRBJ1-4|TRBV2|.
TGTGCCAGCAGTCGAGCTGCTGAAAAACTGTTTTTT
CASSRAAEKLFF
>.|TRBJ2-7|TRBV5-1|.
TGCGCCAGCAGCTTGAACGGGCAGGGGCGGAACGAGCAGTACTTC
CASSLNGQGRNEQYF
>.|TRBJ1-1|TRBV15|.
TGTGCCACCAGCTTCGGACAGAACTGGAACACTGAAGCTTTCTTT
CATSFGQNWNTEAFF
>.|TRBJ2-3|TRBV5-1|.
TGCGCCAGCAGCTTTTGGTGGAGAGGGTCGCACACAGATACGCAGTATTTT
CASSFWWRGSHTDTQYF
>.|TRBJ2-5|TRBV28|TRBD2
TGTGCCAGCGGGACTAGCGGGGGGGCCGTAGAGACCCAGTACTTC
CASGTSGGAVETQYF
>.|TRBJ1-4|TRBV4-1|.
TGCGCCAGCAGCCAGCAGAACGGGGAAGGGGAAAAACTGTTTTTT
CASSQQNGEGEKLFF
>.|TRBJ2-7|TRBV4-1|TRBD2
TGCGCCAGCAGCCCCGGGGGACTAGCGGGACGTAAAGACGAGCAGTACTTC
CASSPGGLAGRKDEQYF
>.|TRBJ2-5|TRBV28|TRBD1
TGTGCCAGCCGACAGGGGGCGCGGGTGGGGGCCCAAGAGACCCAGTACTTC
CASRQGARVGAQETQYF
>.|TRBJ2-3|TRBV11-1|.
TGTGCCAGCAGCTTAGGTTCCGGGGACACACGAATCACAGATACGCAGTATTTT
CASSLGSGDTRITDTQYF
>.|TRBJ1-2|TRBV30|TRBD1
TGTGCCTGGATCCGGCGGACAGGGGGCGATTGGAACAGGACTTACTATGGCTACACCTTC
CAWIRRTGGDWNRTYYGYTF
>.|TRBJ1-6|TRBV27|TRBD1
TGTGCCAGCAGGACGGGACAGGGGTCCTATAATTCACCCCTCCACTTT
CASRTGQGSYNSPLHF
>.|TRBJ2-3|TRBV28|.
TGTGCCAGCAGTTTATCGGATATAGCCACAGATACGCAGTATTTT
CASSLSDIATDTQYF
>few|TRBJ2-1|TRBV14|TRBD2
TGTGCCAGCAGCCACATTCCGGGACTAGCGGGTTACAATGAGCAGTTCTTC
CASSHIPGLAGYNEQFF
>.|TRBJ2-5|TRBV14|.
TGTGCCAGCAGCCAAGATTGGGCCCTATTGGTCAGGCCACAAGAAGAGACCCAGTACTTC
CASSQDWALLVRPQEETQYF